This note documents a single T cell receptor (beta chain) sequence. The antigen is unknown. The data belong to a study of graft-versus-host responses after intestinal transplantation. Trimming took off 1 base at V and 7 bases at J, with 11 bases between the two ends. This CDR3 spans 13 amino acids. In germline, CDR1 is LGHNT, CDR2 FRNRAP. Clones were read by immunoSEQ multiplex PCR, and TCRdb kept only the in-frame ones, dropping some. Of some 70,000 clones in the sample, 92% were seen once. Overall study findings and caveats: Graft-versus-host to host-versus-graft clonal ratios in allografts were high in patients with graft-donor T cell macrochimerism.

Sequencing used bone marrow, obtained 734 days after intestinal transplantation. The receptor's source is a human patient who received an intestinal transplant, so some T cells may come from the graft donor. This chain links TRBV12-5 with TRBJ2-7; D ambiguous. CDR3 sequence reads: CASGLGLPAEQYF. The CDR3 region has the DNA TGTGCTAGTGGTTTGGGCCTGCCTGCTGAGCAGTACTTC.